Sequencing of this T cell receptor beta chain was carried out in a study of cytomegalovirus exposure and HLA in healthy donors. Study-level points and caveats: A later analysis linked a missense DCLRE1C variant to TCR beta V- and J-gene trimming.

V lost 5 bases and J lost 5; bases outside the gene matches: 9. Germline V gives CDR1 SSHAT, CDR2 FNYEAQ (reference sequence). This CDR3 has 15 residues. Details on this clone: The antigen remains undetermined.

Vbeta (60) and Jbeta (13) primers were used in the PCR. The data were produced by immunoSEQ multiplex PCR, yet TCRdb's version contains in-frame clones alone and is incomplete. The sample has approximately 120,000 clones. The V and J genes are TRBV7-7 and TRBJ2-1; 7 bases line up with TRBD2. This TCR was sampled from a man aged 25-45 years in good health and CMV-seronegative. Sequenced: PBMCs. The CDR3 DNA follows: TGTGCCAGCAGCAGAGCGGGACCACAAAACAATGAGCAGTTCTTC. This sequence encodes CASSRAGPQNNEQFF.